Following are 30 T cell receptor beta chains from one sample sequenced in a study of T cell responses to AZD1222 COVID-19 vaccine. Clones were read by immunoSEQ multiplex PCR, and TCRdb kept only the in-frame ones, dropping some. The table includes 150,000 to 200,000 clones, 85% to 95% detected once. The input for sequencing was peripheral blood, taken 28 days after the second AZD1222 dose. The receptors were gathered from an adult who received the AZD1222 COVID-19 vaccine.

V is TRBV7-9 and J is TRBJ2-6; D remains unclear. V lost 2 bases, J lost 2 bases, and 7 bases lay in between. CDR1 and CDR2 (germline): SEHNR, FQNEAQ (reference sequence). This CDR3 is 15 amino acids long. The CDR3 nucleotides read TGTGCCAGCAGCTTATATGGGGCTGGGGCCAACGTCCTGACTTTC. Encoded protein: CASSLYGAGANVLTF.

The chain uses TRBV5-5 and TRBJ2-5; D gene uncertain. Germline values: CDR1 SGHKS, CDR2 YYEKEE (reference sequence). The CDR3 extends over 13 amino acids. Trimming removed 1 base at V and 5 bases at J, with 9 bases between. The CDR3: CASSLIQTETQYF. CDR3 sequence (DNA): TGTGCCAGCAGCTTGATTCAGACCGAGACCCAGTACTTC.

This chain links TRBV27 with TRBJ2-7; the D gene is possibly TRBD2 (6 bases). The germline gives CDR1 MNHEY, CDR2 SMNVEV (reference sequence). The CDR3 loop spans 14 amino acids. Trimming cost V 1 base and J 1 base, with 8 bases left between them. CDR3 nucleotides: TGTGCCAGCAGTTTATACGGGGGTTCCTACGAGCAGTACTTC. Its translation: CASSLYGGSYEQYF.

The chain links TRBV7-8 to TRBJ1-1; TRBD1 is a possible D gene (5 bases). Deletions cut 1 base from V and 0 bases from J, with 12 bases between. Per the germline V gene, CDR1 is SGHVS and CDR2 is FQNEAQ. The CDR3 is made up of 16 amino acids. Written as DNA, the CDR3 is TGTGCCAGCAGCTTAGGTCGACCGGGACTGAACACTGAAGCTTTCTTT. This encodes CASSLGRPGLNTEAFF.

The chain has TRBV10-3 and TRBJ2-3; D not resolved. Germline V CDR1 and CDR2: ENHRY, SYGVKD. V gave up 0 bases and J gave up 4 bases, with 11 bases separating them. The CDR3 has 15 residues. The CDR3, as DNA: TGTGCCATCAGTGAGTCAGACTCCTACCCAGATACGCAGTATTTT. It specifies CAISESDSYPDTQYF.

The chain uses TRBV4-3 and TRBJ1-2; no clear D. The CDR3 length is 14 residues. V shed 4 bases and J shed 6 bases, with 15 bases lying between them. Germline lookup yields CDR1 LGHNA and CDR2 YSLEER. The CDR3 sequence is CASSRDGLLDGYTF. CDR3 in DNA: TGCGCCAGCAGCCGAGACGGCCTCCTCGATGGCTACACCTTC.

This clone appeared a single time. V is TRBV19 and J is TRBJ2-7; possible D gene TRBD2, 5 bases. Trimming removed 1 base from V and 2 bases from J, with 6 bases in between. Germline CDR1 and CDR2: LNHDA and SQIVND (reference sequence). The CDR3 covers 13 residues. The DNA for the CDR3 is TGTGCCAGTAGTATAGGGCGGGCCTACGAGCAGTACTTC. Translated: CASSIGRAYEQYF.

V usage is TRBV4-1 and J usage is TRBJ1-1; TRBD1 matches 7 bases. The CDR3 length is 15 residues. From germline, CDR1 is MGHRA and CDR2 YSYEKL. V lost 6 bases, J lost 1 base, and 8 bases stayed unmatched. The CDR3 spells CASSPNPGGNTEAFF. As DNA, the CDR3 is TGCGCCAGCAGTCCAAACCCAGGGGGGAACACTGAAGCTTTCTTT.

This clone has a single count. The DNA of the CDR3 is TGTGCCTGGAGTGGAGGAGATAGCAATCAGCCCCAGCATTTT. The encoded protein is CAWSGGDSNQPQHF. This rearrangement joins TRBV30 to TRBJ1-5; D is ambiguous. Germline CDR1 is GTSNPN and CDR2 is SVGIG (reference sequence). This CDR3 contains 14 residues. Trimming shortened V by 1 base and J by 0 bases, and 7 bases separated the two germline ends.

CDR3 bases: TGTGCCAGCAGTCCCCACCCTAACACTGAAGCTTTCTTT. Its protein product is CASSPHPNTEAFF. V usage is TRBV6-5 and J usage is TRBJ1-1; D ambiguous. This CDR3 is 13 amino acids long. Trimming cost V 5 bases and J 2 bases, with 9 bases left between them. Germline assignment: CDR1 MNHEY and CDR2 SVGAGI.

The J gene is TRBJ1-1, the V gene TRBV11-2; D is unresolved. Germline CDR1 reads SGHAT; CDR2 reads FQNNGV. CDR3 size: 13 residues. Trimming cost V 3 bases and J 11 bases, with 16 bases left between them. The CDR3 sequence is CASSFKDTGTAFF. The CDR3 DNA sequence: TGTGCCAGCAGCTTTAAGGATACGGGCACGGCTTTCTTT.

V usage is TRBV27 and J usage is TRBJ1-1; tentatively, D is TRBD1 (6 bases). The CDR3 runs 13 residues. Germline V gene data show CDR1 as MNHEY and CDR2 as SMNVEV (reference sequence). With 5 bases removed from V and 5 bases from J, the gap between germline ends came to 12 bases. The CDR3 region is CASSLQGWTEAFF. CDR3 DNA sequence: TGTGCCAGCAGTCTACAGGGTTGGACTGAAGCTTTCTTT.

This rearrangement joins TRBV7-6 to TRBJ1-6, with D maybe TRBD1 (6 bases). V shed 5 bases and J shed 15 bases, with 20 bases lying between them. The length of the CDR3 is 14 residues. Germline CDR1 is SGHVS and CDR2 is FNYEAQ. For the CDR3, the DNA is TGTGCCAGCAGCGAAAGAGTGTCAGGGGTGGGCCTCCACTTT. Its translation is CASSERVSGVGLHF.

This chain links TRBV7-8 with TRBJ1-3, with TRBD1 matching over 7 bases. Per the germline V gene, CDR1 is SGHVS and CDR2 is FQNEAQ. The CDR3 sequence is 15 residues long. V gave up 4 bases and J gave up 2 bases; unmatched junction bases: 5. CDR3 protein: CASSSTQGAGNTIYF. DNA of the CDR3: TGTGCCAGCAGCTCTACGCAGGGGGCTGGAAACACCATATATTTT.

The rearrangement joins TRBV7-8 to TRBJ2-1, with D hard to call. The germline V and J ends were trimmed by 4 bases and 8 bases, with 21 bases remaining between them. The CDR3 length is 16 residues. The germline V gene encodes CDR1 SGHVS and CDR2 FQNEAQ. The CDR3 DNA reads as TGTGCCAGCAGCTCTCCACTACGCTTAAAAGGCTATGAGCAGTTCTTC. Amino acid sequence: CASSSPLRLKGYEQFF. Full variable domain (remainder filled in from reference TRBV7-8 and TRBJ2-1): GAGVSQSPRYKVAKRGQDVALRCDPISGHVSLFWYQQALGQGPEFLTYFQNEAQLDKSGLPSDRFFAERPEGSVSTLKIQRTQQEDSAVYLCASSSPLRLKGYEQFFGPGTRLTVL.

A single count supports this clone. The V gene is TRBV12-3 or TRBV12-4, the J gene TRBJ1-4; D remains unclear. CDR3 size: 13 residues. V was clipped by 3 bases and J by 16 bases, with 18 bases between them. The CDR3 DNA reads TGTGCCAGCAGTTTCGATAGGACCGACCCGGAGTTTTTT. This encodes CASSFDRTDPEFF.

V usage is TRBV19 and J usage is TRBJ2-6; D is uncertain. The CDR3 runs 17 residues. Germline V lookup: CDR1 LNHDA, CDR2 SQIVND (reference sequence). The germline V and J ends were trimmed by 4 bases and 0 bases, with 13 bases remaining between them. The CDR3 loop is CASSTPGLSSGANVLTF. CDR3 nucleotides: TGTGCCAGTAGTACCCCAGGCCTGAGCTCTGGGGCCAACGTCCTGACTTTC.

The CDR3 sequence: CASSKGQGASRGTEAFF. The CDR3, as DNA: TGTGCCAGCAGTAAGGGACAGGGGGCGAGTAGGGGCACTGAAGCTTTCTTT. J is TRBJ1-1 and V is TRBV27; 12 nucleotides line up with TRBD1. The CDR3 contains 17 residues. Germline CDR1 reads MNHEY; CDR2 reads SMNVEV (reference sequence). V lost 5 bases and J lost 4; bases outside the gene matches: 11.

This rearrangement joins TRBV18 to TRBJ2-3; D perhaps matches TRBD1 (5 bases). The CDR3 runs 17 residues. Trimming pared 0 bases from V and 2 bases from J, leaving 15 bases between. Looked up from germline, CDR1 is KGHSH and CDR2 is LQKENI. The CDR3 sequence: CASSPPLFQGDTDTQYF. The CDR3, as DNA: TGTGCCAGCTCACCACCGTTGTTTCAGGGCGACACAGATACGCAGTATTTT.

CDR3 sequence reads: CASVPGQFAYGYTF. The CDR3 nucleotides are TGTGCCAGCGTACCGGGACAGTTCGCCTATGGCTACACCTTC. J is TRBJ1-2 and V is TRBV21-1; the DNA was not compared with TRBD1, the D call given in the table. TRBV21-1 is classified as a pseudogene. The CDR3 length is 14 residues.

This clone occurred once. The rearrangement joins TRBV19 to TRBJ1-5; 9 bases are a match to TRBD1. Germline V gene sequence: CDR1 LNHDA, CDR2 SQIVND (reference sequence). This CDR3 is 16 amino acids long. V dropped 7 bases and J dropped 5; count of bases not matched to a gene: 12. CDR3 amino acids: CASTKGDREADQPQHF. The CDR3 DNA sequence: TGTGCCAGTACAAAGGGGGACAGGGAAGCGGATCAGCCCCAGCATTTT. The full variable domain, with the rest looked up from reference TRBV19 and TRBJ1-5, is DGGITQSPKYLFRKEGQNVTLSCEQNLNHDAMYWYRQDPGQGLRLIYYSQIVNDFQKGDIAEGYSVSREKKESFPLTVTSAQKNPTAFYLCASTKGDREADQPQHFGDGTRLSIL.

The CDR3 bases are TGTGCCAGCAGTCTTAGTTACACTGAAGCTTTCTTT. Its protein is CASSLSYTEAFF. The chain links TRBV2 to TRBJ1-1, with D unclear. This CDR3 spans 12 amino acids. V shed 5 bases and J shed 3 bases, with 7 bases lying between them. Germline values: CDR1 SNHLY, CDR2 FYNNEI.

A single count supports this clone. Here the CDR3 DNA reads TGTGCCAGCAGCCAAGATGAGGGACAGGCAACTAATGAAAAACTGTTTTTT. It encodes CASSQDEGQATNEKLFF. This chain joins TRBV3-1 (or the pseudogene TRBV3-2) and TRBJ1-4; 8 nucleotides agree with TRBD1. Germline loops: CDR1 LGHDT, CDR2 YNNKEL (reference sequence). CDR3 length: 17 residues. The junction had 3 bases not matched to a gene; V was cut back by 0 bases and J by 0 bases.

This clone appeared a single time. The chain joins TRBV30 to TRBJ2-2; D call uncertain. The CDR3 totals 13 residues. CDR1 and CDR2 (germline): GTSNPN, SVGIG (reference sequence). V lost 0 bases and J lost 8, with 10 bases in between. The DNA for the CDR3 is TGTGCCTGGAGTGTAAGGTCGAAAGGGGAGCTGTTTTTT. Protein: CAWSVRSKGELFF.

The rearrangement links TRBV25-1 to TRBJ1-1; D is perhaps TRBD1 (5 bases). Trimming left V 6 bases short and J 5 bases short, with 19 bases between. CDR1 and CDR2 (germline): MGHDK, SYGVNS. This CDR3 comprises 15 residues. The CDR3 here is CASRDSEGPPTEAFF. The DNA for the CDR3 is TGTGCCAGCAGGGACTCCGAGGGACCCCCGACTGAAGCTTTCTTT.

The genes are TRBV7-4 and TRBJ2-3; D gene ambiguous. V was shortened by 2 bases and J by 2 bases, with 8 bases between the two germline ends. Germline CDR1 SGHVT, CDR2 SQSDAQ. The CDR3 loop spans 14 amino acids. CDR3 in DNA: TGTGCCAGCAGCTTAACTACCCACACAGATACGCAGTATTTT. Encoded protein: CASSLTTHTDTQYF.

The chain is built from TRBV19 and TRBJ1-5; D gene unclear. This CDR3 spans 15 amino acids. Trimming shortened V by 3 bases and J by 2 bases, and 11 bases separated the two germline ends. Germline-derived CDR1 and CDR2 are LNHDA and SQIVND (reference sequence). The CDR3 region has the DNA TGTGCCAGTAGTATTGGATCAGAGGGCAATCAGCCCCAGCATTTT. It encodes CASSIGSEGNQPQHF.

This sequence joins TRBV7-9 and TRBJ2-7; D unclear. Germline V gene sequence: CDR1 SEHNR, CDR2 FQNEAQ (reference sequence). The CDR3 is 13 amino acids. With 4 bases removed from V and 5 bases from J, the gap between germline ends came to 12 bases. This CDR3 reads CASSSTLPHEQYF. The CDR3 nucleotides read TGTGCCAGCAGCTCGACCCTCCCCCACGAGCAGTACTTC.

Here the CDR3 reads CASSLGSYNEQFF. CDR3 nucleotide sequence: TGTGCCAGCAGCTTGGGTTCCTACAATGAGCAGTTCTTC. The chain uses TRBV5-4 and TRBJ2-1; D ambiguous. Germline V gene sequence: CDR1 SGHNT, CDR2 YYREEE (reference sequence). V was pared by 0 bases and J by 1 base, with 2 bases between. The CDR3 runs 13 residues.

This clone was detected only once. The CDR3 reads CASSLVNGRWDEQFF. The DNA for the CDR3 is TGCGCCAGCAGCTTGGTCAACGGGAGATGGGATGAGCAGTTCTTC. The chain has TRBV5-1 and TRBJ2-1, with a tentative D call TRBD2 (6 bases). The CDR3 sequence is 15 residues long. V was pared by 0 bases and J by 8 bases, with 15 bases between. Germline V gene data show CDR1 as SGHRS and CDR2 as YFSETQ.